This entry lists 15 T cell receptor beta chains sequenced from one sample in a study of blood T cell repertoires in COVID-19. The repertoire was sequenced with immunoSEQ multiplex PCR; TCRdb's copy has only in-frame clones and lacks some. In the table there are approximately 230,000 clones, 80% to 90% of which are singletons. Sequencing was done on a sample of peripheral blood. The source of these receptors is an elderly man with acute or convalescent COVID-19.

This chain joins TRBV9 and TRBJ1-6, with TRBD1 identical over 9 bases. Germline-derived CDR1 and CDR2 are SGDLS and YYNGEE. Losses at the gene ends were 2 bases for V and 10 bases for J; bases not matched to a gene: 10. The CDR3 has 16 amino acids. The chain's CDR3 is CASSVSLGQGISPLHF. The DNA for the CDR3 is TGTGCCAGCAGCGTTTCACTCGGACAGGGGATCTCACCCCTCCACTTT.

The sample holds a few counts of this clone. The chain recombines TRBV19 with TRBJ1-2; D unresolved. Trimming pared 7 bases from V and 6 bases from J, leaving 15 bases between. Looked up from germline, CDR1 is LNHDA and CDR2 is SQIVND (reference sequence). The CDR3 extends over 13 amino acids. The CDR3 loop is CASKVTAGDGYTF. The CDR3, as DNA: TGTGCCAGTAAAGTTACAGCAGGCGATGGCTACACCTTC.

This clone was seen a handful of times. The rearrangement uses TRBV5-8 and TRBJ1-5; D possibly corresponds to TRBD1 (6 bases). V was shortened by 4 bases and J by 4 bases, with 15 bases between the two germline ends. Germline V CDR1 and CDR2: SGHTS, YDEGEE. The length of the CDR3 is 15 residues. DNA for the CDR3: TGTGCCAGCAGCCCCAATCAGGGGCCGAATCAGCCCCAGCATTTT. Encoded protein: CASSPNQGPNQPQHF. The whole variable domain, filled in from reference TRBV5-8 and TRBJ1-5, reads EAGVTQSPTHLIKTRGQQATLRCSPISGHTSVYWYQQALGLGLQFLLWYDEGEERNRGNFPPRFSGRQFPNYSSELNVNALELEDSALYLCASSPNQGPNQPQHFGDGTRLSIL.

V and J are TRBV6-5 and TRBJ2-7, with D possibly matching TRBD1 (6 bases). CDR1 is MNHEY and CDR2 is SVGAGI in the germline V gene. This CDR3 contains 12 residues. Trimming cost V 5 bases and J 4 bases, with 9 bases left between them. The CDR3 bases are TGTGCCAGCAGTCATACAGGGTACGAGCAGTACTTC. It specifies CASSHTGYEQYF.

The chain has TRBV4-1 and TRBJ2-1; tentatively, D is TRBD2 (6 bases). CDR1 is MGHRA, CDR2 YSYEKL, per germline. The CDR3 contains 15 residues. Trimming shortened V by 6 bases and J by 4 bases, and 16 bases separated the two germline ends. In DNA, the CDR3 is TGCGCCAGCAGGACCACCGGGACTTCTTACAATGAGCAGTTCTTC. Residues: CASRTTGTSYNEQFF.

The chain uses TRBV19 and TRBJ2-6, with TRBD1 matching 10 bases. The CDR3 is made up of 16 amino acids. The ends lost 5 bases at V and 0 bases at J; junction bases unmatched: 1. CDR1 is LNHDA and CDR2 is SQIVND in the germline V gene (reference sequence). Written as DNA, the CDR3 is TGTGCCAGTAGTCGGACAGGGGGCTCTGGGGCCAACGTCCTGACTTTC. It codes for CASSRTGGSGANVLTF. Looking up the rest from reference TRBV19 and TRBJ2-6 gives the full variable domain: DGGITQSPKYLFRKEGQNVTLSCEQNLNHDAMYWYRQDPGQGLRLIYYSQIVNDFQKGDIAEGYSVSREKKESFPLTVTSAQKNPTAFYLCASSRTGGSGANVLTFGAGSRLTVL.

This chain joins TRBV14 and TRBJ1-1; D not resolved. Germline V gives CDR1 SGHDN, CDR2 FVKESK. The CDR3 sequence is 14 residues long. Trimming took off 1 base at V and 1 base at J, with 7 bases between the two ends. CDR3 DNA: TGTGCCAGCAGCCAAGTCCTACCGAACACTGAAGCTTTCTTT. Translating it yields CASSQVLPNTEAFF.

This chain connects TRBV19 to TRBJ2-3, with 9 positions matching TRBD2. The junction had 3 bases not matched to a gene; V was cut back by 4 bases and J by 7 bases. Germline V lookup: CDR1 LNHDA, CDR2 SQIVND (reference sequence). The CDR3 runs to 13 residues. CDR3: CASSSGGVHTQYF. The CDR3 bases are TGTGCCAGTAGTAGCGGGGGGGTCCATACGCAGTATTTT.

This chain connects TRBV3-1 (or the pseudogene TRBV3-2) to TRBJ2-1, with 12 bases matching TRBD2. After removal of 5 bases from V and 2 bases from J, the junction contained 1 base not matched to a gene. The CDR3 spans 15 residues. Germline V CDR1 and CDR2: LGHDT, YNNKEL (reference sequence). CDR3 bases: TGTGCCAGCAGCTGGACTAGCGGGGCCTACAATGAGCAGTTCTTC. Translated, it gives CASSWTSGAYNEQFF.

This chain joins TRBV9 and TRBJ2-1; 10 nucleotides line up with TRBD2. CDR1 SGDLS and CDR2 YYNGEE come from the germline V gene. The CDR3 runs 16 residues. Trimming cost V 0 bases and J 9 bases; bases outside gene matches: 9. DNA of the CDR3: TGTGCCAGCAGCGTAGGCCCTAGCGGGAGACTGGGTGAGCAGTTCTTC. Translation gives CASSVGPSGRLGEQFF.

The rearrangement joins TRBV12-3 or TRBV12-4 to TRBJ1-2; the D is unclear. This CDR3 comprises 13 residues. Trimming took 2 bases from V and 6 from J, leaving 10 bases between them. The CDR3 sequence: CASSLWEGDGYTF. CDR3 nucleotides: TGTGCCAGCAGTTTATGGGAGGGCGATGGCTACACCTTC.

In this sample, this clone turned up a few times. The chain has TRBV10-3 and TRBJ2-3; 8 bases align to TRBD2. Germline V CDR1 and CDR2: ENHRY, SYGVKD. The CDR3 runs to 13 residues. The V and J ends lost 10 bases and 5 bases, in that order; junction bases with no gene match: 8. CDR3 DNA sequence: TGTGCCACCACGGGGGGGCCAGAAGATACGCAGTATTTT. This gives the protein CATTGGPEDTQYF.

In its sample, this clone was seen many times. The chain joins TRBV27 to TRBJ1-5; D is unresolved. This CDR3 has 12 residues. CDR1 is MNHEY and CDR2 is SMNVEV in the germline V gene (reference sequence). Trimming removed 5 bases from V and 1 base from J, with 3 bases in between. The DNA for the CDR3 is TGTGCCAGCAGTGAGAGCAATCAGCCCCAGCATTTT. Translation: CASSESNQPQHF.

This sequence joins TRBV7-2 and TRBJ1-2; TRBD1 is a possible D gene (6 bases). V lost 1 base, J lost 4 bases, and 22 bases lay in between. Germline V gene sequence: CDR1 SGHTA, CDR2 FQGNSA. The CDR3 is 18 residues long. The CDR3 loop reads CASSLGTAIHGASYGYTF. The CDR3 DNA follows: TGTGCCAGCAGCTTAGGGACAGCCATTCACGGGGCGTCCTATGGCTACACCTTC.

The chain combines TRBV28 with TRBJ2-7; perhaps TRBD1 as D (6 bases). The CDR3 is 13 residues long. Trimming pared 7 bases from V and 4 bases from J, leaving 14 bases between. Germline CDR1 reads MDHEN; CDR2 reads SYDVKM. The CDR3 bases are TGTGCCAGCAACACAGGGTTAGTTTACGAGCAGTACTTC. Translating gives CASNTGLVYEQYF.